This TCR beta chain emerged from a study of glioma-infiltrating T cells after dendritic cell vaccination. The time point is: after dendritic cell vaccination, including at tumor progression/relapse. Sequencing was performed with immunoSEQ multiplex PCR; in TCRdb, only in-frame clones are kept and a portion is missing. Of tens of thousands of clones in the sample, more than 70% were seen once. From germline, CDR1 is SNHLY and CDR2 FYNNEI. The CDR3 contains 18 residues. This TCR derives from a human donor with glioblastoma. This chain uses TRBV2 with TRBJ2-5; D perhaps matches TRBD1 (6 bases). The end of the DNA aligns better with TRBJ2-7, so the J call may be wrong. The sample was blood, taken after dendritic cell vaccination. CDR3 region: CASSEGPGHLSDDYEQYF. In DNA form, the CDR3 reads TGTGCCAGCAGTGAAGGGCCGGGACACCTCTCGGATGACTACGAGCAGTACTTC.